What follows are 9 T cell receptor beta chains derived from one specimen sequenced in a study of T-cell reconstitution after alpha-beta-depleted transplantation in children listed by TCRdb under 2016. What the treatment or condition label conveys for this sample: allogeneic hematopoietic cell transplantation with graft depleted of TCRalphabeta T cells and CD19 B cells. The library was obtained by PCR. The run used an Illumina HiSeq 2500. TCR library preparation used molecular barcoding, with unique molecular identifiers applied to normalize quantification of the TCRbeta repertoire. TCRdb passed the public sequencing reads through fastp at Q25 and MiXCR, retaining productive beta sequences. Here each entry gathers all rows of one CDR3 protein and keeps the most common genes and DNA. This sample is represented by nearly 350,000 distinct CDR3 sequences; under 20% of them were singletons. The ten largest clonotypes hold just over 40% of the sample.

This specimen consisted of PBMCs, mostly from graft donor cells, obtained 360 days after TCRalphabeta/CD19-depleted stem cell transplant. These receptor sequences come from a male patient between 2 and 9 years old who had a stem cell transplant for acute lymphoblastic leukemia, so the T cells may come from the graft donor.

This clonotype was seen only a few times. This chain joins TRBV20-1 and TRBJ1-2; D unclear. V gave up 3 bases and J gave up 0 bases, with 8 bases separating them. Germline CDR1 DFQATT, CDR2 SNEGSKA (reference sequence). This CDR3 has 13 residues. The CDR3 coding sequence is TGCAGTGCTAGCCCATCATCTAACTATGGCTACACCTTC. The encoded protein is CSASPSSNYGYTF.

This clonotype was detected many times. J is TRBJ1-2 and V is TRBV5-6; 7 bases fit TRBD1. V lost 4 bases and J lost 5; bases outside the gene matches: 5. CDR3 length: 13 amino acids. Germline-derived CDR1 and CDR2 are SGHDT and YYEEEE. The CDR3 spells CASSQGDGYGYTF. The DNA of the CDR3 is TGTGCCAGCAGCCAGGGGGACGGATATGGCTACACCTTC.

The V call is TRBV7-9, the J call TRBJ2-7; D is ambiguous. Looked up from germline, CDR1 is SEHNR and CDR2 is FQNEAQ (reference sequence). The CDR3 runs 12 residues. Trimming took 7 bases from V and 3 from J, leaving 10 bases between them. The CDR3 here is CASTTTGYEQYF. In nucleotides, the CDR3 is TGTGCCAGCACCACGACTGGCTACGAGCAGTACTTC.

The table lists this clonotype with a few counts. V usage is TRBV10-3 and J usage is TRBJ1-5, with no clear D. CDR1 is ENHRY, CDR2 SYGVKD, per germline. V was shortened by 4 bases and J by 5 bases, with 12 bases between the two germline ends. The CDR3 extends over 14 amino acids. CDR3 sequence: CAISGVFRDQPQHF. The CDR3 nucleotides read TGTGCCATCAGTGGAGTTTTCCGGGATCAGCCCCAGCATTTT.

J is TRBJ2-3 and V is TRBV25-1, with 7 bases lining up with TRBD1. The ends lost 4 bases at V and 2 bases at J; junction bases unmatched: 6. Germline V gives CDR1 MGHDK, CDR2 SYGVNS. This CDR3 has 15 residues. The CDR3: CASSAWTGPTDTQYF. DNA of the CDR3: TGTGCCAGCAGTGCTTGGACAGGCCCCACAGATACGCAGTATTTT.

This clonotype has a handful of counts. V gene TRBV20-1 combines with J gene TRBJ1-5; a weak D match, TRBD1 (5 bases). Germline V CDR1 and CDR2: DFQATT, SNEGSKA (reference sequence). V was clipped by 6 bases and J by 3 bases, with 12 bases between them. The CDR3 is made up of 13 amino acids. CDR3 bases: TGCAGTGCCGTGACAGCAGTCAATCAGCCCCAGCATTTT. As protein: CSAVTAVNQPQHF.

This clonotype was observed a handful of times. The J gene is TRBJ2-1, the V gene TRBV6-1; 8 nucleotides line up with TRBD1. The CDR3 loop spans 17 amino acids. Germline trimming cut 5 bases from V and 3 bases from J; bases unmatched to any gene: 12. Germline CDR1 reads MNHNS; CDR2 reads SASEGT. Here the CDR3 DNA reads TGTGCCAGCAGTCCCTGGACAGGGAGTTGGGGCTACAATGAGCAGTTCTTC. Its protein product is CASSPWTGSWGYNEQFF.

This chain joins TRBV15 and TRBJ2-2, with D uncertain. The ends were cut back, 1 base at V and 7 bases at J, with 4 bases in the middle. The CDR3 has 12 residues. Germline V gene sequence: CDR1 LNHNV, CDR2 YYDKDF (reference sequence). CDR3 sequence: CATSRVYGELFF. The CDR3 bases are TGTGCCACCAGCAGAGTCTACGGGGAGCTGTTTTTT. The full variable domain, its missing parts supplied by reference TRBV15 and TRBJ2-2, is DAMVIQNPRYQVTQFGKPVTLSCSQTLNHNVMYWYQQKSSQAPKLLFHYYDKDFNNEADTPDNFQSRRPNTSFCFLDIRSPGLGDTAMYLCATSRVYGELFFGEGSRLTVL.

The chain joins TRBV30 to TRBJ2-3, with D possibly being TRBD1 or TRBD2 (5 bases each). The CDR3 is made up of 14 amino acids. CDR1 is GTSNPN, CDR2 SVGIG, per germline (reference sequence). V gave up 3 bases and J gave up 5 bases, with 15 bases separating them. CDR3 sequence reads: CAWRSGTGLDTQYF. DNA for the CDR3: TGTGCCTGGAGATCAGGGACCGGCCTAGATACGCAGTATTTT.